This TCR beta chain emerged from a study of blood T cells in healthy people across ages (dated by TCRdb to about 2015). With regard to the full study: In model experiments, template switching captured about one uniquely barcoded TCR beta cDNA molecule for every two T cells. Using deep sequencing normalized with unique cDNA molecular identifiers, the study measured how TCR beta repertoire diversity changes with age. The donors were divided into four age groups: young (average roughly 15 years), middle-aged (about 41), aged (approximately 62) and long-lived (82). The study analyzed two additional independent replicas of 1 million unique cDNA reads from the same blood draw for two donors, one aged 18 to 30 and one aged 80 or older. Results the study describes overall, beyond this receptor: Bulk unsorted PBMC profiling prevented conclusive comparison of naive and antigen-experienced compartments. Because the CMV infection status of the donors was unknown, age-related changes in expanded clonotypes may potentially have been confounded. Compared with the aged group, the long-lived group had more naive CD4+ T cells, fewer expanded clones and increased TCR diversity, a pattern suggesting age selection. A strong correlation was found between observed TCR beta diversity and the percentage of naive T cells measured by flow cytometry. As age increased, observed TCR beta diversity per million T cells dropped in a roughly linear way, and a significant reduction was already evident by age 40. Estimates of total diversity based on one million sequenced T cells were considered lower bounds and underestimates.

Library method: 5' RACE. The reads were generated on an Illumina HiSeq 2500. A second PCR of roughly 6 to 11 cycles was run with a J-beta primer mix and a sample-barcoded 5' primer. A template-switch 5' adaptor carrying 12 random nucleotides introduced a unique molecular identifier onto each TCR beta cDNA molecule. Each sample yielded at least 2.5 million CDR3-containing paired-end reads. All of the RNA was converted into first-strand cDNA using the Mint cDNA synthesis kit, with a TRBC-specific oligonucleotide serving as the primer. All cDNA was treated with uracil-DNA glycosylase and then went through a first 18-cycle PCR with the universal primers M1SS and BC2_uni_R. As for the authors' bioinformatics: For normalization, 1 million high-quality reads were randomly selected from each sample, with every read carrying a distinct molecular identifier. Reads with shared molecular identifiers were discarded instead of being binned into consensus sequences. MiTCR, set to a Q25 quality threshold and the strictest error-elimination algorithm, was used for CDR3 identification, clonotype clustering and error correction. A nonparametric unseen species model using Euler transformation provided a lower-bound estimate of total TCR beta diversity. TCRdb applied fastp at Q25 and MiXCR to the public reads, then kept only in-frame beta chains. Every CDR3 protein is listed once, alongside the most common genes and DNA of its rows. The V and J calls shown here were made by TCRdb, not taken from the authors' results. The sample includes a few hundred thousand distinct CDR3 sequences, with roughly a quarter observed a single time. The ten largest clones represent under 4.5% of the sample.

The CDR3 goes from the cysteine to the phenylalanine over 18 residues. The only DNA kept is the CDR3, 54 bases in frame from the first base. The trim is 0 bases for V and 11 bases for J, with a gap of 23 bases between the germline ends. From the germline V gene (reference sequence), CDR1 is LGHDT and CDR2 is YNNKEL. For this clonotype: Its binding antigen is unknown. No much larger clone exists at a distance of one base, and base qualities are not known.

Donors were under 40 systemically healthy Caucasian individuals from Russia aged roughly 6 to 90 years. About 9.1 milliliters of peripheral blood were collected from each donor into EDTA-treated Vacutainer tubes. Ficoll-Paque density-gradient centrifugation was used to isolate PBMCs, with at least 6.5 million per sample. Total RNA was extracted from PBMCs with Trizol reagent, with at least 5.5 micrograms obtained per sample. Naive CD45RAhigh/CD27high T cell percentages were measured by flow cytometry on a PBMC aliquot from every donor. The same data also went into a second study, on T cells of mothers and their children. The second study reports: Donors were nine systemically healthy Caucasian individuals: three mothers and their six children. cDNA synthesis consumed the entire amount of extracted RNA, loaded at roughly 1.5 ug RNA in each 15 ul reaction. Sample barcodes and 2-4 random nucleotides were added via the M1S primer in the second PCR. Over 9.5 million TCR beta CDR3 reads were obtained for each mother, and approximately 2.9 million reads were obtained for each child. Thymic selection similarly shapes TCR recombination output in related and unrelated pairs, with minor effect from inherited differences. Normalized repertoire overlap was always slightly but never significantly higher in related than unrelated mother-child pairs. No persistent microchimeric T cell clones were detected, at a sensitivity of 90 to 100 clones per million clonotypes. Deep NGS was used in the study to compare the TCR beta repertoires of mothers and children and to look for features that separate related mother-child pairs from unrelated individuals. The mean age was approximately 41 +/- 4 years for the mothers and 11 +/- 4 years for the children. After adapter ligation was performed with NEBNext reagents, the libraries were sequenced on an Illumina HiSeq 2000 with 100+100 nt paired-end reads. To prevent cross-contamination, the mother and child libraries were prepared a month apart and were sequenced in separate runs. For each donor, between roughly 500,000 and 2,200,000 distinct TCR beta clonotypes were identified. Naive TCR beta clonotypes were estimated from low-frequency clonotypes matched to each donor's FACS-determined naive share, without sorting.

Sample: blood. The clonotype was recovered from a boy aged 2 to 9 in good health. This sequence uses TRBV3-1 and TRBJ1-6; the D gene is possibly TRBD1, with 6 bases matching. The DNA is as follows: TGTGCCAGCAGCCAAGAACAGGGTTTTACGTCCCGAAGTCCACCCCTCCACTTT. This is translated as CASSQEQGFTSRSPPLHF.